The clone carrying this T cell receptor beta chain was observed once. Its specificity is not known. Regarding treatment: roughly 19 received Ad26.COV2.S at low or high dose, single or two shots; 5 received placebo; per-sample allocation not given. All samples were drawn on day 63, counting from the first vaccine or placebo injection. Immunization relied on an Ad26 vector, which expressed Wuhan-strain SARS-CoV-2 spike. These data originate in a study of Ad26.COV2.S vaccination and SARS-CoV-2 variants. The overall study: Into the muscle, Ad26.COV2.S was dosed once or twice, 56 days apart. General study points: Breadth, reportedly substantial, characterized the spike-specific CD8+ and CD4+ T cell responses after vaccination.

Profiled with immunoSEQ multiplex PCR; TCRdb holds only in-frame clones, not every one. The sample contains hundreds of thousands of clones, around 90% of which appear only once. The CDR3 is made up of 14 amino acids. The germline CDR1 and CDR2 sequences are MNHEY and SVGAGI. V was pared by 7 bases and J by 3 bases, with 6 bases of the junction left unmatched. Specimen: peripheral blood, collected in a trial of Ad26.COV2.S vaccine versus placebo. This chain joins TRBV6-5 and TRBJ2-7, with TRBD1 matching 10 bases. This TCR derives from a person aged 18-60 years who received the Ad26.COV2.S COVID-19 vaccine or a placebo. As DNA, the CDR3 is TGTGCCAGCACTCAGACAGGGGGCCTCTACGAGCAGTACTTC. It translates to CASTQTGGLYEQYF.